One and the same sample provided the 24 T cell receptor beta chains below, sequenced in a study of T cells in Graves' hyperthyroidism and ophthalmopathy. Regions amplified from RNA transcripts were the TCR beta CDR3 regions. First-round RT-PCR with HTBI primers amplified the TCR CDR3 region. A single record per CDR3 protein comes from TCRdb applying MiXCR to the multiplex PCR reads. The table shows hundreds of thousands of distinct CDR3 sequences, with about 38% occurring only once. Material for sequencing was blood. The receptors stem from a man aged 18 to 29 with Graves' hyperthyroidism.

The chain employs TRBV7-9 and TRBJ1-4, with 8 bases matching TRBD1. This CDR3 contains 14 residues. The junction had 10 bases not matched to a gene; V was cut back by 1 base and J by 15 bases. The germline V gene encodes CDR1 SEHNR and CDR2 FQNEAQ (reference sequence). CDR3 residues: CASSLGGGQVPMFF. The CDR3 DNA sequence: TGTGCCAGCAGCTTAGGAGGGGGACAGGTTCCGATGTTTTTT. The entire variable domain, with the rest obtained from reference TRBV7-9 and TRBJ1-4, is as follows: DTGVSQNPRHKITKRGQNVTFRCDPISEHNRLYWYRQTLGQGPEFLTYFQNEAQLEKSRLLSDRFSAERPKGSFSTLEIQRTEQGDSAMYLCASSLGGGQVPMFFGSGTQLSVL.

CDR3 bases: TGTGCCAGCAGCTCCAACCACCGGCACAGGAGTATTTACACCGGGGAGCTGTTTTTT. Amino acids: CASSSNHRHRSIYTGELFF. V usage is TRBV5-7 and J usage is TRBJ2-2; maybe TRBD1 (5 bases). TRBV5-7 belongs to the ORF category, with a function that is uncertain. The CDR3 has 19 residues. V was cut by 3 bases and J by 3 bases, with 24 bases left in between.

Notes on this clonotype: Germline is not matched at one junction end, which may reflect a read error. The chain has TRBV20-1 and TRBJ2-2, with no clear D. Germline CDR1 is DFQATT and CDR2 is SNEGSKA (reference sequence). The CDR3 is 13 amino acids. CDR3 region: CSAPRSNTGELFF. Here the CDR3 DNA reads TGCAGTGCTCCAAGGTCGAACACCGGAGAGCTGTTTTTT.

This sequence joins TRBV29-1 and TRBJ2-5; D is unresolved. The CDR3 covers 13 residues. From germline, CDR1 is SQVTM and CDR2 ANQGSEA. V lost 8 bases to trimming and J lost 4 bases, with 17 bases between them. The CDR3 sequence: CSLWGGTRETQYF. CDR3 bases: TGCAGCCTATGGGGTGGTACGCGAGAGACCCAGTACTTC.

The chain has TRBV10-3 and TRBJ1-5, with no clear D. Germline V lookup: CDR1 ENHRY, CDR2 SYGVKD. V gave up 10 bases and J gave up 7 bases, with 23 bases separating them. The CDR3 runs 15 residues. CDR3 residues: CASSLDPRTGQPQHF. The CDR3 DNA reads as TGTGCCAGCAGCTTAGACCCCCGGACCGGGCAGCCCCAGCATTTT.

V is TRBV2 and J is TRBJ1-6, with 8 positions matching TRBD1. Germline V gives CDR1 SNHLY, CDR2 FYNNEI. The CDR3 runs to 14 residues. Trimming at V came to 8 bases and at J to 7 bases, leaving 7 bases not matched to a gene. DNA of the CDR3: TGTGCCAGCCTGAGACAGGGGCCGAATTCACCCCTCCACTTT. It codes for CASLRQGPNSPLHF.

This chain joins TRBV10-3 and TRBJ2-2; 8 nucleotides agree with TRBD1. Per germline, CDR1 ENHRY and CDR2 SYGVKD. The J segment lost 3 bases and the V segment lost 10 bases, leaving 7 bases of the junction unmatched. The length of the CDR3 is 14 residues. The CDR3: CATTGQGYTGELFF. CDR3 in DNA: TGTGCCACCACTGGACAGGGTTACACCGGGGAGCTGTTTTTT.

The V and J genes are TRBV12-3 or TRBV12-4 and TRBJ1-6; D may be TRBD1 (5 bases). Deletions cut 5 bases from V and 8 bases from J, with 19 bases between. This CDR3 region has 16 residues. CDR3 sequence reads: CASSPLGVGSDSPLHF. The CDR3 nucleotides read TGTGCCAGCAGTCCCTTGGGGGTAGGATCGGATTCACCCCTCCACTTT.

Ten or more counts support this clonotype. The rearrangement uses TRBV2 and TRBJ1-5, with D maybe TRBD1 (5 bases). This CDR3 comprises 14 residues. V dropped 2 bases and J dropped 5 bases, with 10 bases sitting between them. Per the germline V gene, CDR1 is SNHLY and CDR2 is FYNNEI. The DNA for the CDR3 is TGTGCCAGCAGTGAACTGGGGGGTTATCAGCCCCAGCATTTT. As protein: CASSELGGYQPQHF.

This clonotype was seen repeatedly, ten times or more. The V gene is TRBV6-6, the J gene TRBJ2-5; 7 bases align to TRBD1. CDR3 length: 13 residues. Trimming took 4 bases from V and 1 from J; bases not matched to a gene: 0. Germline loops: CDR1 MNHNY, CDR2 SVGAGI (reference sequence). The CDR3 is CASSWDSQETQYF. In DNA form, the CDR3 reads TGTGCCAGCAGTTGGGACAGCCAAGAGACCCAGTACTTC.

This clonotype was recorded at least ten times. The rearrangement uses TRBV9 and TRBJ2-7; D tentatively fits TRBD1 or TRBD2 (6 bases each). Between the trimmed V and J ends, which lost 2 bases and 3 bases, there was a span of 15 bases. Germline CDR1 reads SGDLS; CDR2 reads YYNGEE. The CDR3 length is 15 residues. The CDR3 sequence is CASSVAPEGGYEQYF. The CDR3 bases are TGTGCCAGCAGCGTCGCACCAGAGGGGGGCTACGAGCAGTACTTC.

This clonotype was observed many times. This chain connects TRBV29-1 to TRBJ1-3; a possible D gene is TRBD1 (6 bases). This CDR3 contains 15 residues. The germline V and J ends were trimmed by 0 bases and 4 bases, with 13 bases remaining between them. The V gene's germline CDR1 is SQVTM and CDR2 ANQGSEA. The CDR3 bases are TGCAGCGTTGAAGATCTTCAGGGGTCCGGAAACACCATATATTTT. It specifies CSVEDLQGSGNTIYF.

The count of this clonotype is one. The rearrangement joins TRBV29-1 to TRBJ2-5; D unresolved. The ends were cut back, 8 bases at V and 2 bases at J, with 12 bases in the middle. There are 12 residues in the CDR3. The V gene's germline CDR1 is SQVTM and CDR2 ANQGSEA. CDR3 in amino acids: CSSTPKQETQYF. CDR3 DNA sequence: TGCAGCTCCACACCGAAACAAGAGACCCAGTACTTC.

V usage is TRBV20-1 and J usage is TRBJ2-5; possibly TRBD2 for D (5 bases). The V and J ends lost 4 bases and 4 bases respectively, with 19 bases between them. CDR1 is DFQATT, CDR2 SNEGSKA, per germline (reference sequence). CDR3 length equals 15 residues. CDR3 nucleotides: TGCAGTGCTAATTTCGAGGGAGCGTTCCTAGAGACCCAGTACTTC. Translating gives CSANFEGAFLETQYF.

The genes are TRBV12-3 or TRBV12-4 and TRBJ2-7; D call uncertain. V was pared by 6 bases and J by 7 bases, with 13 bases between. This CDR3 is 12 amino acids long. The CDR3 reads CASRQQWGEQYF. In DNA, the CDR3 is TGTGCCAGCAGGCAACAGTGGGGAGAGCAGTACTTC.

This clonotype has more than one count but fewer than ten. The CDR3 DNA is TGTGCCAGCAGCCAAATCCCCGGCACCGGGGAGCTGTTTTTT. Residues: CASSQIPGTGELFF. The rearrangement links TRBV7-9 to TRBJ2-2; no reliable D call. The V end lost 5 bases, the J end lost 4 bases, and 11 bases lay between the germline ends. CDR3 length: 14 residues. The germline V gene has CDR1 SEHNR and CDR2 FQNEAQ (reference sequence). The full variable domain, in which reference TRBV7-9 and TRBJ2-2 provide the parts outside the CDR3, is DTGVSQNPRHKITKRGQNVTFRCDPISEHNRLYWYRQTLGQGPEFLTYFQNEAQLEKSRLLSDRFSAERPKGSFSTLEIQRTEQGDSAMYLCASSQIPGTGELFFGEGSRLTVL.

The V call is TRBV7-9, the J call TRBJ1-4; the match to TRBD1 covers 7 bases. The CDR3 contains 15 residues. Germline V gene data show CDR1 as SEHNR and CDR2 as FQNEAQ (reference sequence). J gave up 8 bases and V 3 bases, and 9 bases lay outside the gene matches. CDR3 in amino acids: CASSFAGTAYEKLFF. DNA for the CDR3: TGTGCCAGCAGCTTCGCCGGGACAGCATACGAAAAACTGTTTTTT. The full variable domain, completed using reference TRBV7-9 and TRBJ1-4, is DTGVSQNPRHKITKRGQNVTFRCDPISEHNRLYWYRQTLGQGPEFLTYFQNEAQLEKSRLLSDRFSAERPKGSFSTLEIQRTEQGDSAMYLCASSFAGTAYEKLFFGSGTQLSVL.

V gene TRBV4-2 combines with J gene TRBJ2-5, with D perhaps matching TRBD2 (5 bases). Germline loops: CDR1 LGHNA, CDR2 YNFKEQ. Trimming left V 2 bases short and J 4 bases short, with 11 bases between. The CDR3 has 14 amino acids. CDR3 in amino acids: CASSQLTRGETQYF. CDR3 coding DNA: TGTGCCAGCAGCCAACTCACTAGAGGAGAGACCCAGTACTTC.

The sample holds a few counts of this clonotype. The chain links TRBV5-5 to TRBJ1-3, with unresolved D. The germline V gene encodes CDR1 SGHKS and CDR2 YYEKEE (reference sequence). This CDR3 has 15 residues. Trimming took 0 bases from V and 1 from J, leaving 8 bases between them. The CDR3 spells CASSLDSQSGNTIYF. In DNA, the CDR3 is TGTGCCAGCAGCTTGGACAGTCAGTCTGGAAACACCATATATTTT.

The gene calls are TRBV2 and TRBJ1-4; tentatively, D is TRBD1 (5 bases). From germline, CDR1 is SNHLY and CDR2 FYNNEI. Trimming stripped 3 bases from V and 7 bases from J, with 9 bases between. CDR3 length: 13 residues. The CDR3 DNA is TGTGCCAGCAGTGATGCGGGGGGTGAAAAACTGTTTTTT. Translation gives CASSDAGGEKLFF.

The rearrangement joins TRBV24-1 to TRBJ1-5, with a tentative D call TRBD1 (5 bases). The CDR3 length is 16 residues. The V gene's germline CDR1 is KGHDR and CDR2 SFDVKD. Deletions cut 4 bases from V and 2 bases from J, with 14 bases between. CDR3 sequence reads: CATSETGLSGNQPQHF. The CDR3 DNA is TGTGCCACCAGTGAGACGGGGCTCTCCGGCAATCAGCCCCAGCATTTT.

The chain recombines TRBV9 with TRBJ1-5; D gene uncertain. Per the germline V gene, CDR1 is SGDLS and CDR2 is YYNGEE. This CDR3 region has 14 residues. The ends were cut back, 0 bases at V and 7 bases at J, with 11 bases in the middle. The CDR3 protein is CASSVGQGQQPQHF. The DNA for the CDR3 is TGTGCCAGCAGCGTAGGGCAAGGCCAACAGCCCCAGCATTTT.

This chain uses TRBV7-9 with TRBJ1-1, with TRBD1 matching 7 bases. Germline CDR1 reads SEHNR; CDR2 reads FQNEAQ (reference sequence). This CDR3 is 14 amino acids long. The ends lost 5 bases at V and 7 bases at J; junction bases unmatched: 10. The CDR3 DNA is TGTGCCAGCAGCCCAGGTAGACAGGGCGGTGAAGCTTTCTTT. This translates into CASSPGRQGGEAFF.

About this clonotype itself: Given a much more abundant clone one base away, this may be a read error. CDR3 region: CASSYTDSLYEQYF. Here the CDR3 DNA reads TGTGCCAGCAGTTACACGGACAGCCTCTACGAGCAGTACTTC. V is TRBV7-9 and J is TRBJ2-7, with a possible D match to TRBD1 (6 bases). Trimming removed 6 bases at V and 3 bases at J, with 15 bases between. This CDR3 spans 14 amino acids. Germline CDR1 reads SEHNR; CDR2 reads FQNEAQ (reference sequence).